The next 32 T cell receptor beta chains were all read from a single sample in a study of blood T cell repertoires in COVID-19. Clones were sequenced by immunoSEQ multiplex PCR, and TCRdb holds only the in-frame ones, with some missing. The table shows 75,000 to 80,000 clones, with roughly 80% occurring only once. The material sequenced was peripheral blood. These receptors were collected from a woman between 55 and 75 years old with acute or convalescent COVID-19.

In nucleotides, the CDR3 is TGCGCCAGCAGCCAGGAAGCGGGGGGGACGTACCAAGAGACCCAGTACTTC. Residues: CASSQEAGGTYQETQYF. J is TRBJ2-5 and V is TRBV4-3, with 10 bases fitting TRBD2. The germline V gene encodes CDR1 LGHNA and CDR2 YSLEER. The CDR3 loop spans 17 amino acids. J gave up 0 bases and V 3 bases, and 7 bases lay outside the gene matches.

The sample holds a few counts of this clone. The V gene is TRBV7-9, the J gene TRBJ2-3; TRBD1 matches at 9 bases. V was pared by 2 bases and J by 2 bases, with 5 bases of the junction left unmatched. The CDR3 covers 16 residues. Germline CDR1 and CDR2: SEHNR and FQNEAQ (reference sequence). CDR3 amino acids: CASSLTGGRPTDTQYF. In DNA, the CDR3 is TGTGCCAGCAGCTTAACAGGGGGCCGACCCACAGATACGCAGTATTTT.

The rearrangement uses TRBV18 and TRBJ2-1; 7 bases line up with TRBD1. With V trimmed by 2 bases and J by 6 bases, 10 bases remained unmatched. CDR1 and CDR2 (germline): KGHSH, LQKENI. The CDR3 loop spans 16 amino acids. As DNA, the CDR3 is TGTGCCAGCTCACCATTAGGGGGCTGGACTGTCAATGAGCAGTTCTTC. It translates to CASSPLGGWTVNEQFF.

There are a few counts of this clone. The V gene is TRBV11-2, the J gene TRBJ1-4; D gene ambiguous. V was trimmed by 1 base and J by 0 bases, leaving 12 bases between them. Germline CDR1 SGHAT, CDR2 FQNNGV. CDR3 size: 17 residues. CDR3 in DNA: TGTGCCAGCAGCTTAGGGCAGAGGCGGACAACTAATGAAAAACTGTTTTTT. It specifies CASSLGQRRTTNEKLFF.

V gene TRBV5-1 combines with J gene TRBJ1-1; a possible D gene is TRBD1 (6 bases). There are 19 residues in the CDR3. Trimming shortened V by 4 bases and J by 6 bases, and 31 bases separated the two germline ends. CDR1 is SGHRS, CDR2 YFSETQ, per germline. CDR3 sequence reads: CASSAPKGRDTFRPAEAFF. In DNA, the CDR3 is TGCGCCAGCAGCGCTCCAAAAGGTCGGGACACCTTTAGGCCGGCTGAAGCTTTCTTT.

The table lists this clone with a count of one. This chain links TRBV12-3 or TRBV12-4 with TRBJ1-1; D not resolved. V lost 5 bases and J lost 4, with 8 bases in between. This CDR3 spans 12 amino acids. CDR3 in DNA: TGTGCCAGCAGTCTCACGCGCACTGAAGCTTTCTTT. Translating it yields CASSLTRTEAFF.

Sample share makes this clone medium-sized (0.01 to 0.1%). The chain has TRBV7-8 and TRBJ1-2, with D unresolved. The ends were cut back, 5 bases at V and 1 base at J, with 17 bases in the middle. Per germline, CDR1 SGHVS and CDR2 FQNEAQ. The CDR3 is made up of 16 amino acids. The CDR3 loop reads CASSPSGRARNYGYTF. The CDR3 DNA follows: TGTGCCAGCAGCCCCAGCGGTAGGGCGCGTAACTATGGCTACACCTTC.

The chain combines TRBV6-2 or TRBV6-3 with TRBJ1-2; D gene ambiguous. The ends were cut back, 1 base at V and 1 base at J, with 7 bases in the middle. Germline V gene sequence: CDR1 MNHEY, CDR2 SVGEGT. The CDR3 totals 14 residues. The CDR3 protein is CASSYLPGNYGYTF. The CDR3 DNA follows: TGTGCCAGCAGTTACTTGCCGGGTAACTATGGCTACACCTTC.

The chain links TRBV2 to TRBJ1-1, with D unresolved. Germline CDR1 is SNHLY and CDR2 is FYNNEI. V was pared by 0 bases and J by 8 bases, with 10 bases between. This CDR3 contains 13 residues. The CDR3 loop reads CASSEAQFAEAFF. Here the CDR3 DNA reads TGTGCCAGCAGTGAAGCGCAGTTCGCAGAAGCTTTCTTT. Full variable domain (rest looked up from reference TRBV2 and TRBJ1-1): EPEVTQTPSHQVTQMGQEVILRCVPISNHLYFYWYRQILGQKVEFLVSFYNNEISEKSEIFDDQFSVERPDGSNFTLKIRSTKLEDSAMYFCASSEAQFAEAFFGQGTRLTVV.

The chain is built from TRBV30 and TRBJ2-2, with D maybe TRBD2 (7 bases). CDR1 is GTSNPN and CDR2 is SVGIG in the germline V gene (reference sequence). The CDR3 length is 14 residues. The V end was cut by 0 bases, the J end by 5 bases, with 10 bases between. The CDR3 sequence: CAWSVGGETGELFF. DNA for the CDR3: TGTGCCTGGAGTGTAGGGGGGGAAACCGGGGAGCTGTTTTTT.

The chain carries TRBV29-1 and TRBJ1-1; D uncertain. The CDR3 is 11 amino acids. V lost 4 bases, J lost 7 bases, and 10 bases lay in between. Germline V gene sequence: CDR1 SQVTM, CDR2 ANQGSEA. The CDR3 protein is CSVGFGGEAFF. The CDR3 DNA sequence: TGCAGCGTTGGATTCGGAGGTGAAGCTTTCTTT.

This rearrangement joins TRBV5-1 to TRBJ1-4, with TRBD1 as a possible D gene (6 bases). Germline V lookup: CDR1 SGHRS, CDR2 YFSETQ. V lost 5 bases and J 4 bases, leaving 12 bases between the germline ends. CDR3 length: 14 amino acids. CDR3: CASSPTGHNEKLFF. As DNA, the CDR3 is TGCGCCAGCAGTCCGACAGGCCATAATGAAAAACTGTTTTTT.

CDR3 nucleotide sequence: TGTGCCAGCAGCCAAGCTAGCGGGGGGCACAATGAGCAGTTCTTC. As protein: CASSQASGGHNEQFF. The V gene is TRBV4-2, the J gene TRBJ2-1, with 11 bases aligning to TRBD2. V dropped 1 base and J dropped 5; count of bases not matched to a gene: 1. CDR1 is LGHNA and CDR2 is YNFKEQ in the germline V gene. The CDR3 has 15 residues.

This chain connects TRBV7-2 to TRBJ1-3, with a tentative D call TRBD1 (6 bases). With 5 bases removed from V and 0 bases from J, the gap between germline ends came to 17 bases. CDR1 is SGHTA and CDR2 is FQGNSA in the germline V gene. The CDR3 runs to 17 residues. The chain's CDR3 is CASSHQSSGVSGNTIYF. The CDR3 bases are TGTGCCAGCAGCCACCAATCCTCAGGGGTCTCTGGAAACACCATATATTTT.

The count of this clone is one. The V gene is TRBV12-3 or TRBV12-4, the J gene TRBJ1-5, with TRBD1 as a possible D gene (5 bases). CDR3 size: 13 residues. The ends were cut back, 7 bases at V and 7 bases at J, with 14 bases in the middle. CDR3 region: CASTQGTRQPQHF. CDR3 bases: TGTGCCAGCACTCAGGGTACAAGGCAGCCCCAGCATTTT.

The rearrangement links TRBV7-2 to TRBJ2-1; possible D gene TRBD2, 6 bases. The CDR3 spans 15 residues. The V gene lost 3 bases and the J gene lost 1 base, with 10 bases spanning the gap. From germline, CDR1 is SGHTA and CDR2 FQGNSA. The CDR3 reads CASSFVGGSYNEQFF. In DNA, the CDR3 is TGTGCCAGCAGCTTTGTGGGAGGTTCCTACAATGAGCAGTTCTTC.

This chain connects TRBV6-5 to TRBJ1-4; 9 nucleotides line up with TRBD1. Germline-derived CDR1 and CDR2 are MNHEY and SVGAGI. Trimming cost V 6 bases and J 3 bases; bases outside gene matches: 5. This CDR3 region has 15 residues. The CDR3 loop reads CASSRQGEANEKLFF. For the CDR3, the DNA is TGTGCCAGCAGCCGACAGGGGGAGGCTAATGAAAAACTGTTTTTT.

V usage is TRBV11-2 and J usage is TRBJ2-7; a weak D match, TRBD1 (6 bases). CDR3 length equals 15 residues. Trimming removed 1 base at V and 0 bases at J, with 10 bases between. CDR1 is SGHAT, CDR2 FQNNGV, per germline. CDR3 sequence: CASSLGTAGSYEQYV. The CDR3 DNA reads TGTGCCAGCAGCTTAGGGACAGCTGGCTCCTACGAGCAGTACGTC.

The chain carries TRBV19 and TRBJ1-4; 9 bases match TRBD1. The J segment lost 7 bases and the V segment lost 5 bases, leaving 14 bases of the junction unmatched. CDR3 length: 17 amino acids. From germline, CDR1 is LNHDA and CDR2 SQIVND (reference sequence). The CDR3 DNA sequence: TGTGCCAGTAGTTCCCCTCCAACAGGGGGCGTAGGTGAAAAACTGTTTTTT. This codes for CASSSPPTGGVGEKLFF.

The J gene is TRBJ2-7, the V gene TRBV6-2 or TRBV6-3, with a weak D call TRBD2 (6 bases). Germline V gives CDR1 MNHEY, CDR2 SVGEGT. V was trimmed by 2 bases and J by 4 bases, leaving 12 bases between them. CDR3 size: 14 residues. CDR3 residues: CASSYALEGYEQYF. CDR3 DNA sequence: TGTGCCAGCAGTTACGCGTTGGAGGGGTACGAGCAGTACTTC.

The rearrangement uses TRBV30 and TRBJ1-2, with 10 bases aligning to TRBD1. Germline CDR1 is GTSNPN and CDR2 is SVGIG (reference sequence). Trimming cost V 3 bases and J 10 bases; bases outside gene matches: 11. This CDR3 contains 14 residues. The CDR3 sequence is CAWSRDRGGLAYTF. CDR3 nucleotide sequence: TGTGCCTGGAGCCGGGACAGGGGTGGGCTGGCCTACACCTTC.

This rearrangement joins TRBV7-8 to TRBJ2-5, with 8 bases lining up with TRBD1. Losses at the gene ends were 6 bases for V and 5 bases for J; bases not matched to a gene: 11. The CDR3 totals 15 residues. Germline V lookup: CDR1 SGHVS, CDR2 FQNEAQ. The CDR3 DNA is TGTGCCAGCAGTCCACTCCAGGGGGCTCGGGAGACCCAGTACTTC. This gives the protein CASSPLQGARETQYF.

The V and J genes are TRBV2 and TRBJ1-1; 7 bases agree with TRBD1. The CDR3 has 15 amino acids. The V and J ends lost 6 bases and 11 bases, in that order; junction bases with no gene match: 18. Germline values: CDR1 SNHLY, CDR2 FYNNEI. The CDR3 spells CASRRWTGEVSGAFF. The CDR3 bases are TGTGCCAGCAGGAGATGGACAGGCGAAGTTTCTGGGGCTTTCTTT.

CDR3 region: CASSKGLVQTYEQYF. CDR3 nucleotide sequence: TGTGCCAGCAGTAAGGGACTAGTTCAGACCTACGAGCAGTACTTC. This chain uses TRBV28 with TRBJ2-7; TRBD2 aligns across 8 bases. There are 15 residues in the CDR3. From germline, CDR1 is MDHEN and CDR2 SYDVKM. Unmatched junction bases numbered 8, after V lost 5 bases and J lost 2 bases.

The chain recombines TRBV2 with TRBJ1-3; possibly TRBD1 for D (5 bases). The CDR3 runs to 14 residues. Germline V gives CDR1 SNHLY, CDR2 FYNNEI. Trimming removed 4 bases at V and 1 base at J, with 8 bases between. The CDR3 reads CASSGDSSGNTIYF. CDR3 DNA sequence: TGTGCCAGCAGTGGCGACAGTTCTGGAAACACCATATATTTT.

The chain joins TRBV25-1 to TRBJ2-1; unclear D gene. V lost 2 bases, J lost 7 bases, and 12 bases lay in between. In germline, CDR1 is MGHDK, CDR2 SYGVNS. The CDR3 has 14 amino acids. The CDR3 is CASSETLGENEQFF. The CDR3, as DNA: TGTGCCAGCAGTGAAACTCTGGGCGAGAATGAGCAGTTCTTC.

The V and J genes are TRBV7-2 and TRBJ2-2; D is unclear. The germline V gene encodes CDR1 SGHTA and CDR2 FQGNSA. V was pared by 2 bases and J by 4 bases, with 5 bases between. This CDR3 is built from 13 residues. CDR3 in amino acids: CASSLQVTGELFF. The CDR3 DNA reads TGTGCCAGCAGCTTACAGGTCACCGGGGAGCTGTTTTTT.

V gene TRBV18 combines with J gene TRBJ2-1; D perhaps matches TRBD2 (6 bases). V was clipped by 3 bases and J by 4 bases, with 10 bases between them. The CDR3 is 14 amino acids. Germline loops: CDR1 KGHSH, CDR2 LQKENI. DNA for the CDR3: TGTGCCAGCTCACCGCCGGCGGGGTACAATGAGCAGTTCTTC. This translates into CASSPPAGYNEQFF. The whole variable domain, filled in from reference TRBV18 and TRBJ2-1, reads NAGVMQNPRHLVRRRGQEARLRCSPMKGHSHVYWYRQLPEEGLKFMVYLQKENIIDESGMPKERFSAEFPKEGPSILRIQQVVRGDSAAYFCASSPPAGYNEQFFGPGTRLTVL.

The chain has TRBV15 and TRBJ2-2, with 8 positions matching TRBD1. Germline V gives CDR1 LNHNV, CDR2 YYDKDF (reference sequence). The CDR3 is 15 amino acids. With V trimmed by 6 bases and J by 4 bases, 7 bases remained unmatched. In nucleotides, the CDR3 is TGTGCCACCAGTTCCTTAACAGGGGGCACCGGGGAGCTGTTTTTT. It translates to CATSSLTGGTGELFF.

The chain employs TRBV4-3 and TRBJ2-3; D may be TRBD1 (6 bases). V lost 0 bases and J 2 bases, leaving 9 bases between the germline ends. The germline V gene encodes CDR1 LGHNA and CDR2 YSLEER. There are 15 residues in the CDR3. CDR3 region: CASSQDPGDTDTQYF. The CDR3 nucleotides are TGCGCCAGCAGCCAAGACCCAGGGGACACAGATACGCAGTATTTT.

The J gene is TRBJ1-2, the V gene TRBV29-1, with D possibly being TRBD1 (5 bases). Per germline, CDR1 SQVTM and CDR2 ANQGSEA. The ends were cut back, 4 bases at V and 4 bases at J, with 10 bases in the middle. The CDR3 is made up of 12 amino acids. CDR3: CSVGGDLYGYTF. The CDR3 DNA reads as TGCAGCGTTGGGGGGGATCTCTATGGCTACACCTTC.

V is TRBV6-5 and J is TRBJ1-2, with D perhaps matching TRBD1 (6 bases). Trimming took 6 bases from V and 6 from J, leaving 20 bases between them. The CDR3 length is 15 residues. Per germline, CDR1 MNHEY and CDR2 SVGAGI. The DNA of the CDR3 is TGTGCCAGCAGCCGCTCCACCGACGGGGGGCATGGCTACACCTTC. Its protein is CASSRSTDGGHGYTF.